The 18 T cell receptor beta chains in this list originate from one sample, sequenced in a study of OX40 agonist ivuxolimab in advanced cancers. Assay: immunoSEQ multiplex PCR; the TCRdb copy retains only in-frame clones and omits some. The sample holds roughly 60,000 clones, about 90% seen once. The source was CD4+ or CD8+ T cells sorted from blood, collected in a trial of the OX40 agonist ivuxolimab. The receptor source for this set is an adult with an advanced solid tumor such as melanoma, head and neck, liver or kidney cancer.

The genes are TRBV5-4 and TRBJ1-1, with TRBD1 matching 7 bases. CDR1 and CDR2 (germline): SGHNT, YYREEE (reference sequence). V lost 4 bases and J lost 7; bases outside the gene matches: 13. This CDR3 has 15 residues. The CDR3 reads CASSLGQRGGVEAFF. The CDR3 coding sequence is TGTGCCAGCAGCCTGGGACAGAGGGGAGGGGTTGAAGCTTTCTTT.

CDR3 sequence reads: CASSLTHVRETQYF. The CDR3 nucleotides are TGTGCCAGCAGCTTAACGCACGTCCGAGAGACCCAGTACTTC. The chain employs TRBV7-2 and TRBJ2-5; D gene ambiguous. CDR1 and CDR2 from the germline V gene are SGHTA and FQGNSA. With 2 bases removed from V and 4 bases from J, the gap between germline ends came to 11 bases. The length of the CDR3 is 14 residues.

This chain links TRBV20-1 with TRBJ2-3; no firm D call. Germline assignment: CDR1 DFQATT and CDR2 SNEGSKA (reference sequence). The CDR3 is 11 residues long. V was shortened by 3 bases and J by 11 bases, with 12 bases between the two germline ends. CDR3 coding DNA: TGCAGTGCTAGTTCGGGTTGGGGGCAGTATTTT. Translating it yields CSASSGWGQYF.

This clone has a count of ten or more. V and J are TRBV5-4 and TRBJ2-2; 8 bases line up with TRBD2. The V gene's germline CDR1 is SGHNT and CDR2 YYREEE (reference sequence). The ends lost 3 bases at V and 8 bases at J; junction bases unmatched: 6. The CDR3 is 14 residues long. The chain's CDR3 is CASSSSGRSGELFF. CDR3 DNA: TGTGCCAGCAGCTCAAGCGGGAGATCGGGGGAGCTGTTTTTT.

The chain joins TRBV5-8 to TRBJ1-1; D gene unclear. The germline CDR1 and CDR2 sequences are SGHTS and YDEGEE. V shed 7 bases and J shed 11 bases, with 24 bases lying between them. This CDR3 contains 14 residues. CDR3 sequence: CASDLWSARPTAFF. The CDR3 DNA follows: TGTGCCAGCGACCTGTGGTCCGCGCGGCCTACGGCTTTCTTT.

The chain has TRBV6-5 and TRBJ2-2; the D gene is possibly TRBD2 (6 bases). This CDR3 is built from 15 residues. Trimming shortened V by 6 bases and J by 3 bases, and 14 bases separated the two germline ends. Germline V gives CDR1 MNHEY, CDR2 SVGAGI. The CDR3 nucleotides are TGTGCCAGCAGCTACGGGGGAGAGGACACCGGGGAGCTGTTTTTT. Protein product: CASSYGGEDTGELFF.

The V call is TRBV10-3, the J call TRBJ2-1; a weak D match, TRBD2 (5 bases). CDR1 and CDR2 from the germline V gene are ENHRY and SYGVKD. Trimming left V 3 bases short and J 4 bases short, with 13 bases between. This CDR3 region has 15 residues. CDR3 sequence reads: CAISDRAREYNEQFF. The CDR3 DNA reads as TGTGCCATCAGTGACCGGGCTAGGGAGTACAATGAGCAGTTCTTC.

The chain carries TRBV9 and TRBJ2-1, with D maybe TRBD2 (6 bases). Germline CDR1 reads SGDLS; CDR2 reads YYNGEE. The V gene lost 0 bases and the J gene lost 4 bases, with 23 bases spanning the gap. The CDR3 is 19 amino acids. DNA of the CDR3: TGTGCCAGCAGCGTAGGTATCGGTAGCGGCGGGGTGAAATACAATGAGCAGTTCTTC. This sequence encodes CASSVGIGSGGVKYNEQFF. Combining the CDR3 with reference TRBV9 and TRBJ2-1 gives the whole variable domain DSGVTQTPKHLITATGQRVTLRCSPRSGDLSVYWYQQSLDQGLQFLIQYYNGEERAKGNILERFSAQQFPDLHSELNLSSLELGDSALYFCASSVGIGSGGVKYNEQFFGPGTRLTVL.

The V gene is TRBV6-1, the J gene TRBJ2-7; tentative D call: TRBD1 (5 bases). CDR3 size: 14 residues. The germline V and J ends were trimmed by 7 bases and 6 bases, with 19 bases remaining between them. CDR1 and CDR2 (germline): MNHNS, SASEGT. DNA for the CDR3: TGTGCCAGCACCACGCGCGGCAGGGTGAGCGAGCAGTACTTC. It encodes CASTTRGRVSEQYF.

This clone has a single count. The rearrangement joins TRBV28 to TRBJ2-5; 10 bases align to TRBD1. Germline CDR1 is MDHEN and CDR2 is SYDVKM. The CDR3 has 19 amino acids. V gave up 2 bases and J gave up 1 base; unmatched junction bases: 13. The CDR3 DNA is TGTGCCAGCAGTTTACCCCGACAGGGGGCTGGTCTTCGCCAAGAGACCCAGTACTTC. Amino acid sequence: CASSLPRQGAGLRQETQYF.

The V and J genes are TRBV11-2 and TRBJ2-3; TRBD2 aligns across 10 bases. With 5 bases clipped from V and 5 bases from J, the junction kept 4 bases outside the gene matches. This CDR3 contains 14 residues. Looked up from germline, CDR1 is SGHAT and CDR2 is FQNNGV. CDR3 region: CASSQREGVDTQYF. The CDR3 DNA sequence: TGTGCCAGCAGCCAGCGGGAGGGGGTAGATACGCAGTATTTT.

The chain links TRBV7-6 to TRBJ2-1, with TRBD1 matching over 8 bases. The CDR3 runs 19 residues. The V segment lost 5 bases and the J segment 1 base; nucleotides outside the gene matches: 16. Germline assignment: CDR1 SGHVS and CDR2 FNYEAQ. For the CDR3, the DNA is TGTGCCAGCAGCCCACTAACCGGACAGGGAAGGGGTTCCTACAATGAGCAGTTCTTC. Protein sequence: CASSPLTGQGRGSYNEQFF.

The rearrangement uses TRBV19 and TRBJ1-5; D possibly corresponds to TRBD1 (5 bases). Germline loops: CDR1 LNHDA, CDR2 SQIVND (reference sequence). The CDR3 length is 15 residues. Deletions cut 6 bases from V and 0 bases from J, with 12 bases between. As DNA, the CDR3 is TGTGCCAGTAGCCGGACAAGTTATAGCAATCAGCCCCAGCATTTT. Amino acids: CASSRTSYSNQPQHF.

This chain uses TRBV15 with TRBJ1-3; tentative D call: TRBD1 (6 bases). The V end was cut by 5 bases, the J end by 2 bases, with 13 bases between. The CDR3 loop spans 15 amino acids. Germline V gene lookup returns CDR1 LNHNV and CDR2 YYDKDF (reference sequence). The CDR3 here is CATSFSQGPGNTIYF. CDR3 in DNA: TGTGCCACCAGCTTTTCCCAGGGGCCTGGAAACACCATATATTTT.

The chain recombines TRBV13 with TRBJ2-7, with TRBD2 identical over 7 bases. Looked up from germline, CDR1 is PRHDT and CDR2 is FYEKMQ (reference sequence). The V gene end was trimmed by 4 bases and the J gene end by 4 bases; junction bases not matched to a gene: 10. The CDR3 consists of 15 residues. CDR3 amino acids: CASSSLGGSWYEQYF. The CDR3 nucleotides read TGTGCCAGCAGCTCCCTTGGCGGGAGTTGGTACGAGCAGTACTTC. Looking up the rest from reference TRBV13 and TRBJ2-7 gives the full variable domain: AAGVIQSPRHLIKEKRETATLKCYPIPRHDTVYWYQQGPGQDPQFLISFYEKMQSDKGSIPDRFSAQQFSDYHSELNMSSLELGDSALYFCASSSLGGSWYEQYFGPGTRLTVT.

V gene TRBV9 combines with J gene TRBJ1-2; D may be TRBD1 (5 bases). Germline V CDR1 and CDR2: SGDLS, YYNGEE. This CDR3 comprises 15 residues. V was pared by 4 bases and J by 8 bases, with 21 bases between. CDR3 coding DNA: TGTGCCAGCAGCCCCAGTTCATCCTCCGGGGGAGGCTACACCTTC. Translated, it gives CASSPSSSSGGGYTF.

V usage is TRBV4-3 and J usage is TRBJ2-2, with 7 nucleotides matching TRBD2. J gave up 7 bases and V 3 bases, and 8 bases lay outside the gene matches. Germline V CDR1 and CDR2: LGHNA, YSLEER. The CDR3 sequence is 15 residues long. The CDR3 bases are TGCGCCAGCAGCCATTGGGGGGGACCAGGCGGGGAGCTGTTTTTT. It translates to CASSHWGGPGGELFF.

The chain links TRBV5-6 to TRBJ2-3; D is ambiguous. Germline assignment: CDR1 SGHDT and CDR2 YYEEEE. V lost 1 base to trimming and J lost 0 bases, with 12 bases between them. There are 16 residues in the CDR3. For the CDR3, the DNA is TGTGCCAGCAGCTTGATGGGTGACACGAGCACAGATACGCAGTATTTT. This translates into CASSLMGDTSTDTQYF.